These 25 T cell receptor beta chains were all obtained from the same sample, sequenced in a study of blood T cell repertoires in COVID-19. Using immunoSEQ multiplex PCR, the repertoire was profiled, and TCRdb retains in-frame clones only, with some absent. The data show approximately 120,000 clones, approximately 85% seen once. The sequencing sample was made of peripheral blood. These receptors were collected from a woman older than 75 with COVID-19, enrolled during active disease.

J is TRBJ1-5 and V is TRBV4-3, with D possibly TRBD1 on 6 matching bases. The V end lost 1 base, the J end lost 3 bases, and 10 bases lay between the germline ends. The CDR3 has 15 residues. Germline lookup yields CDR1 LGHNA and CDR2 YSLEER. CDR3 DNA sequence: TGCGCCAGCAGCCAAGCACAGGGAAACAATCAGCCCCAGCATTTT. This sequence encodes CASSQAQGNNQPQHF.

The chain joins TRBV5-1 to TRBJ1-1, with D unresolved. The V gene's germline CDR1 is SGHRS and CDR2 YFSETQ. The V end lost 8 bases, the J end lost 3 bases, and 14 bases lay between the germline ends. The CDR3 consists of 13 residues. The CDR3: CASCRAEDTEAFF. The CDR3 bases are TGCGCCAGTTGCCGGGCGGAGGACACTGAAGCTTTCTTT.

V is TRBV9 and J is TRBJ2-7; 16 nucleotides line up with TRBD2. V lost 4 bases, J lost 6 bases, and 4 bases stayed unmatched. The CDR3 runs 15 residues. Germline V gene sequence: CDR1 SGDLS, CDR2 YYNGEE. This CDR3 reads CASSQGLAGGSEQYF. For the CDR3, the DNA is TGTGCCAGCAGCCAGGGACTAGCGGGAGGGTCCGAGCAGTACTTC.

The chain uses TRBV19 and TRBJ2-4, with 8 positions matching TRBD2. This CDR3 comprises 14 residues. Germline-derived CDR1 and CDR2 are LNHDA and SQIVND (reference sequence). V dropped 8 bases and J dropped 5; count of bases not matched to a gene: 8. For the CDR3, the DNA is TGTGCCAGTGCCTCCTTAGCGGGGCAAAACATTCAGTACTTC. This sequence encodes CASASLAGQNIQYF.

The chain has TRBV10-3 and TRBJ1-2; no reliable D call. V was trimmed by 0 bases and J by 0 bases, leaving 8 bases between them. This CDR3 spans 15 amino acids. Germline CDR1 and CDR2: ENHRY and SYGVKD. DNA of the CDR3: TGTGCCATCAGTGAGTCGGCGGTGGCTAACTATGGCTACACCTTC. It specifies CAISESAVANYGYTF.

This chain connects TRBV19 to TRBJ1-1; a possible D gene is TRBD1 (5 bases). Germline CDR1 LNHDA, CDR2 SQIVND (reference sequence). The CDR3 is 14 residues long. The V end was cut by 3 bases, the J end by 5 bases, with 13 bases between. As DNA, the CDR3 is TGTGCCAGTAGTATCGGGGGAAGCGTGACTGAAGCTTTCTTT. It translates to CASSIGGSVTEAFF.

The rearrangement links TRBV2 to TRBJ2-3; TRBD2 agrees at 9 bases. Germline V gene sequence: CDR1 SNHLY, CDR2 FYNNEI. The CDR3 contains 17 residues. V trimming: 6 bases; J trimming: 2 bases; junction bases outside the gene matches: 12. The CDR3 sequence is CASRFDALAGNTDTQYF. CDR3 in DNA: TGTGCCAGCAGATTTGATGCGCTAGCGGGAAACACAGATACGCAGTATTTT.

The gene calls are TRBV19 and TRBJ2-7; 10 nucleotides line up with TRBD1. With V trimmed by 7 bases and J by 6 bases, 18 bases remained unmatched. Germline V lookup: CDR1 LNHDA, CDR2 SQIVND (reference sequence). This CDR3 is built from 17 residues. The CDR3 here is CASTSKPLRDRGSEQYF. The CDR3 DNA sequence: TGTGCCAGTACCTCAAAACCTCTACGGGACAGGGGTAGCGAGCAGTACTTC.

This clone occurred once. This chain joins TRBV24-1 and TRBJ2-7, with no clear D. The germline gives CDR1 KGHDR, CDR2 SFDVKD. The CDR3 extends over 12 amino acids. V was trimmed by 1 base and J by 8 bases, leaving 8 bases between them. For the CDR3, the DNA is TGTGCCACCAGTGATTTTGGAGTGCAGCAGTACTTC. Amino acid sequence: CATSDFGVQQYF.

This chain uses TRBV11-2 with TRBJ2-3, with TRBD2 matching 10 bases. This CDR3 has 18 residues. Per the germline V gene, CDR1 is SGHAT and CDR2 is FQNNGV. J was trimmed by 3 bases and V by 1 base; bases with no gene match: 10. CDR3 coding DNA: TGTGCCAGCAGCTTAGGTGCTAGCGGGAGTGGTGGGACAGATACGCAGTATTTT. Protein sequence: CASSLGASGSGGTDTQYF.

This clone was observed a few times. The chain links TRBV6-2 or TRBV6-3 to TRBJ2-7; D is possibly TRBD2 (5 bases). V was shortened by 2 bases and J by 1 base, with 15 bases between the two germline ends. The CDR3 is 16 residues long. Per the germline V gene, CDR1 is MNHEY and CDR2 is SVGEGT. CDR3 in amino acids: CASSYPGQRWSYEQYF. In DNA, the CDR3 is TGTGCCAGCAGTTACCCGGGCCAGCGGTGGTCCTACGAGCAGTACTTC.

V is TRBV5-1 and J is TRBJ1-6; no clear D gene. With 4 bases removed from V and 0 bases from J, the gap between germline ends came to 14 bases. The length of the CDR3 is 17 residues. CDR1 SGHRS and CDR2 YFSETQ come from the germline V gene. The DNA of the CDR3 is TGCGCCAGCAGCCCTCAGAGCACTAGCTCCTATAATTCACCCCTCCACTTT. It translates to CASSPQSTSSYNSPLHF.

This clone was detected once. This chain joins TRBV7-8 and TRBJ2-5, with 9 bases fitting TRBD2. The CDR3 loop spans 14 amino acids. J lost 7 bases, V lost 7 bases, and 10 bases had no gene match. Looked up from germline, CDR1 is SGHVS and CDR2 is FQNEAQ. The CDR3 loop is CASTVAGAHATQYF. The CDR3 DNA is TGTGCCAGCACAGTAGCGGGGGCCCATGCGACCCAGTACTTC.

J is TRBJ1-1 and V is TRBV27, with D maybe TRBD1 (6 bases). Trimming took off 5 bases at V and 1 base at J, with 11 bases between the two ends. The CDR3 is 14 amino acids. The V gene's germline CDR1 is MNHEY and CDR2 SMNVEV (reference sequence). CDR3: CASSVGQTNTEAFF. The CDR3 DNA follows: TGTGCCAGCAGTGTAGGACAGACGAACACTGAAGCTTTCTTT.

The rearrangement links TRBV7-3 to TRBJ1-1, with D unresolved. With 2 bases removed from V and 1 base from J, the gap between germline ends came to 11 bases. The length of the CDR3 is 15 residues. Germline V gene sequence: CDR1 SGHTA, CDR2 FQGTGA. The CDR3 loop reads CASSLFGGSNTEAFF. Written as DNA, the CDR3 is TGTGCCAGCAGCTTATTTGGCGGTTCGAACACTGAAGCTTTCTTT.

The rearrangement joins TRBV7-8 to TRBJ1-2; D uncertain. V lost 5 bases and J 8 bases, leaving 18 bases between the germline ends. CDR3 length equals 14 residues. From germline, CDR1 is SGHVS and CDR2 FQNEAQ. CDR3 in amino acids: CASSVLVSEGGYTF. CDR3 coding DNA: TGTGCCAGCAGCGTATTAGTCAGCGAGGGCGGCTACACCTTC.

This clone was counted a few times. The CDR3 nucleotides read TGTGCCACCGAGGGCAGGGGAGACACTGAAGCTTTCTTT. The encoded protein is CATEGRGDTEAFF. This sequence joins TRBV3-1 (or the pseudogene TRBV3-2) and TRBJ1-1; possible D gene TRBD1, 6 bases. CDR1 is LGHDT and CDR2 is YNNKEL in the germline V gene (reference sequence). The CDR3 covers 13 residues. V was trimmed by 10 bases and J by 3 bases, leaving 15 bases between them.

The CDR3 DNA sequence: TGTGCCATCACCCGGGACAGGGGTAGCTCCTACGAGCAGTACTTC. As protein: CAITRDRGSSYEQYF. This chain links TRBV10-3 with TRBJ2-7, with 10 bases identical to TRBD1. Germline V lookup: CDR1 ENHRY, CDR2 SYGVKD. After removal of 7 bases from V and 0 bases from J, the junction contained 6 bases not matched to a gene. The CDR3 loop spans 15 amino acids.

The CDR3, as DNA: TGCGCCAGCAAACAGGGGGCCGCGTCTAACTATGGCTACACCTTC. Amino acid sequence: CASKQGAASNYGYTF. The V call is TRBV5-1, the J call TRBJ1-2; TRBD1 aligns across 9 bases. This CDR3 contains 15 residues. The germline V gene has CDR1 SGHRS and CDR2 YFSETQ. The ends lost 6 bases at V and 0 bases at J; junction bases unmatched: 6.

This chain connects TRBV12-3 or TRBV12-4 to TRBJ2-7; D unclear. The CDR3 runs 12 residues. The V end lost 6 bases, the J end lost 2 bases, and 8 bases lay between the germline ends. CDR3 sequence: CASSPFPYEQYF. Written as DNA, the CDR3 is TGTGCCAGCAGCCCGTTTCCCTACGAGCAGTACTTC.

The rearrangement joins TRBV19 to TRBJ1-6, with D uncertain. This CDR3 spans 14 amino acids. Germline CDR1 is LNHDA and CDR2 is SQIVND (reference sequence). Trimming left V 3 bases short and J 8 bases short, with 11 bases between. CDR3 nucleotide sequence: TGTGCCAGTAGTATCGGGGTTCTGGATTCACCCCTCCACTTT. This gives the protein CASSIGVLDSPLHF.

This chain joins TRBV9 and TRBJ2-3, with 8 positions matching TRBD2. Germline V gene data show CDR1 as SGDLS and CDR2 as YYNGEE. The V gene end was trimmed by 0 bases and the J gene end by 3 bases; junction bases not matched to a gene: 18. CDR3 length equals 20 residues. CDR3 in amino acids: CASSVAGLLSEREMTDTQYF. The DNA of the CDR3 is TGTGCCAGCAGCGTAGCTGGCCTACTATCGGAGCGGGAGATGACAGATACGCAGTATTTT.

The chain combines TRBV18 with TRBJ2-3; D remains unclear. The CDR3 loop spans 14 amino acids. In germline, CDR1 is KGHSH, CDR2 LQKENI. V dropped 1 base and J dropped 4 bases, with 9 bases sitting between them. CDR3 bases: TGTGCCAGCTCACCACATCCCTCGGCAGATACGCAGTATTTT. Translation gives CASSPHPSADTQYF.

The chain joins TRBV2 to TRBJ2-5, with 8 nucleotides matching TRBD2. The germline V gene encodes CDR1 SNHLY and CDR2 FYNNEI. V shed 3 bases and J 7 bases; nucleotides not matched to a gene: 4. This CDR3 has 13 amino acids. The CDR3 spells CASSETSEGTQYF. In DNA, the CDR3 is TGTGCCAGCAGTGAGACTAGCGAGGGGACCCAGTACTTC.

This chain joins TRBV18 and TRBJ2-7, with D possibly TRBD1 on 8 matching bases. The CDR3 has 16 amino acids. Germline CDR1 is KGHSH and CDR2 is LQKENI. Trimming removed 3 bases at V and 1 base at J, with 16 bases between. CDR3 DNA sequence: TGTGCCAGCTCACCGGGAGGGACAGGAAGTTCCTACGAGCAGTACTTC. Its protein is CASSPGGTGSSYEQYF.